The T cell receptor (beta chain) under discussion was sequenced for a study of blood T cell repertoires in COVID-19. Study as a whole: Sites across the United States, Italy and Spain contributed samples from acute and convalescent COVID-19. T cells, B-cell-depleted T cells, or PBMCs supplied cDNA or gDNA.

Methods used by the authors: Quantification of nucleated cells was approximated via reference gene primer amplification. Profiled with immunoSEQ multiplex PCR; TCRdb holds only in-frame clones, not every one. The DNA was the basis for D and trimming; V, J and clone size are from that table. The sample shows approximately 100,000 clones, approximately 88% of them seen only once. The germline V and J ends were trimmed by 3 bases and 10 bases, with 10 bases remaining between them. The CDR3 loop spans 13 amino acids. The germline gives CDR1 SEHNR, CDR2 FQNEAQ (reference sequence). The sequence came from a woman aged 60-70 years with acute or convalescent COVID-19. The genes are TRBV7-9 and TRBJ1-6, with unresolved D. Sample: peripheral blood. The chain's CDR3 is CASSFDGFSPLHF. The CDR3 DNA sequence: TGTGCCAGCAGCTTCGACGGGTTCTCACCCCTCCACTTT. The variable domain in full, completed from reference TRBV7-9 and TRBJ1-6, reads DTGVSQNPRHKITKRGQNVTFRCDPISEHNRLYWYRQTLGQGPEFLTYFQNEAQLEKSRLLSDRFSAERPKGSFSTLEIQRTEQGDSAMYLCASSFDGFSPLHFGNGTRLTVT.